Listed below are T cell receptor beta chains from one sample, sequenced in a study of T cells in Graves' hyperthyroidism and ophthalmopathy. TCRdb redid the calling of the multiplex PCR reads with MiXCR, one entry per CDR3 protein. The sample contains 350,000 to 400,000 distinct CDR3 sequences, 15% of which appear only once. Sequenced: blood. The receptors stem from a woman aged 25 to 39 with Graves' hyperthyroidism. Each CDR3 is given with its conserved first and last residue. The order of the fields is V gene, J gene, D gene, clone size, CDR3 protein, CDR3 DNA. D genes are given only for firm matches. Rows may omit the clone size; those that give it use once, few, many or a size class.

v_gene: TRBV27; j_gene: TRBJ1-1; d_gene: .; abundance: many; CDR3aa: CASSLEGSTEAFF; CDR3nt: TGTGCCAGCAGTTTAGAGGGTAGCACTGAAGCTTTCTTT
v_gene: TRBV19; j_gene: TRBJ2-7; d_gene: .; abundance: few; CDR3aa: CASGRYYEQYF; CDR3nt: TGTGCCAGCGGACGGTACTACGAGCAGTACTTC
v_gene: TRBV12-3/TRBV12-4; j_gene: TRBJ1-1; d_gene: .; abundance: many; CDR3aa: CANKFRAVSTEAFF; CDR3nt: TGTGCCAACAAATTTAGAGCGGTCTCCACTGAAGCTTTCTTT
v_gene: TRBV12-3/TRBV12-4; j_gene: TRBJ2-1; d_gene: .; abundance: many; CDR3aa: CASSSTLVGESYEQFF; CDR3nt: TGTGCCAGCAGTAGTACCCTAGTGGGGGAGTCATATGAGCAGTTCTTC
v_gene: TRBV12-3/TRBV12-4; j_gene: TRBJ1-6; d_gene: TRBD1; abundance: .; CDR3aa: CASSTWTGANNSPLHF; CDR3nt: TGTGCCAGCAGTACCTGGACAGGAGCTAATAATTCACCCCTCCACTTT
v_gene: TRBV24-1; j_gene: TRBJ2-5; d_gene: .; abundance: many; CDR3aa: CATRDDRKETQYF; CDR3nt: TGTGCCACCCGGGATGACAGGAAAGAGACCCAGTACTTC
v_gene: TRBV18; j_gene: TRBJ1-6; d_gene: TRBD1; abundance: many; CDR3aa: CASSPRDRDGSPLHF; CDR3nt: TGTGCCAGCTCACCACGCGACAGGGATGGTTCACCCCTCCACTTT
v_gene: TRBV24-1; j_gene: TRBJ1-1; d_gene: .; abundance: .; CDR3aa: CATSDLKYTEAFF; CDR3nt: TGTGCCACCAGTGATTTGAAGTACACTGAAGCTTTCTTT
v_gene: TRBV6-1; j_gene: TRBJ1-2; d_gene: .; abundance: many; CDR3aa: CASSEFDRSNYGYTF; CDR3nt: TGTGCCAGCAGTGAATTCGACCGATCTAACTATGGCTACACCTTC
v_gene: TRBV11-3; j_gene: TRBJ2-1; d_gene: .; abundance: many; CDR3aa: CASSLDLYAEQFF; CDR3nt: TGTGCCAGCAGCTTAGATCTCTACGCGGAGCAGTTCTTC
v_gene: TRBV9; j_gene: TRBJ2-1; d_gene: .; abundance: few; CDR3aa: CASSVDPLGGQFF; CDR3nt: TGTGCCAGCAGCGTAGACCCCCTGGGGGGGCAGTTCTTC
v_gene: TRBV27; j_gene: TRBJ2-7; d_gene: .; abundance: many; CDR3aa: CASSIVQGIEQYF; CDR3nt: TGTGCCAGCAGTATTGTCCAGGGGATCGAGCAGTACTTC
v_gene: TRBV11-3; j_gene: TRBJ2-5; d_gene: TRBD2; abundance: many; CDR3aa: CASSLGTSWLETQYF; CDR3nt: TGTGCCAGCAGCCTAGGGACTAGCTGGTTAGAGACCCAGTACTTC
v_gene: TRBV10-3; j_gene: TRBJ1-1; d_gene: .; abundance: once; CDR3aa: CAISAPGEMNTEAFF; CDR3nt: TGTGCCATCAGCGCCCCAGGGGAAATGAACACTGAAGCTTTCTTT
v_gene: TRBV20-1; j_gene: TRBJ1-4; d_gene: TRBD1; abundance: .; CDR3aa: CSARPGQGAGEKLFF; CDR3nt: TGCAGTGCTAGGCCCGGACAGGGGGCCGGTGAAAAACTGTTTTTT
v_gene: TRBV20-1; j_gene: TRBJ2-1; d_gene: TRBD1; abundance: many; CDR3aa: CSAEQGAGYNEQFF; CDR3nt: TGCAGTGCCGAACAGGGGGCTGGCTACAATGAGCAGTTCTTC
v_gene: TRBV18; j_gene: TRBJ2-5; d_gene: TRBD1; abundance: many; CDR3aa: CASSPSGTGETQYF; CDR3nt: TGTGCCAGCTCACCGTCGGGGACAGGGGAGACCCAGTACTTC
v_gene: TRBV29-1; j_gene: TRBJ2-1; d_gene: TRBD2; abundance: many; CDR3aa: CSVEPTSGRTNEQFF; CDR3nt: TGCAGCGTTGAACCTACTAGCGGGAGAACTAATGAGCAGTTCTTC
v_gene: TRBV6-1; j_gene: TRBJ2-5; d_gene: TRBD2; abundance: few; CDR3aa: CASSHPPGTSGRLTETQYF; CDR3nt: TGTGCCAGCAGTCATCCTCCCGGGACTAGCGGGAGATTGACGGAGACCCAGTACTTC
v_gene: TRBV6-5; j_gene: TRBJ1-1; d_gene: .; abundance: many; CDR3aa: CASSYERNTEAFF; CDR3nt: TGTGCCAGCAGTTACGAACGGAACACTGAAGCTTTCTTT
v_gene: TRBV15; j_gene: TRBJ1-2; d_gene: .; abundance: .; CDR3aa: CATSSGDPYGYTF; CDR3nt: TGTGCCACCAGCTCTGGGGACCCCTATGGCTACACCTTC
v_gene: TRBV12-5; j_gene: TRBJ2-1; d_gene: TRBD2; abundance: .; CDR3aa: CASGLVLGGRSYNEQFF; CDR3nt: TGTGCTAGTGGTTTGGTACTTGGCGGGAGATCCTACAATGAGCAGTTCTTC
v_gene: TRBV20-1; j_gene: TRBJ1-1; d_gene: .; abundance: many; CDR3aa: CSASDGNLGTTEAFF; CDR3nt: TGCAGTGCTAGTGATGGGAACCTGGGGACCACTGAAGCTTTCTTT
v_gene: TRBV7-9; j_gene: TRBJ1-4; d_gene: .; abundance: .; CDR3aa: CASSPLDEKLFF; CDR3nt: TGTGCCAGCAGCCCGTTGGATGAAAAACTGTTTTTT
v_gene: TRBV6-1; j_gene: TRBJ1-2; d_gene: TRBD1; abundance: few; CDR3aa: CASRPWDSGGYTF; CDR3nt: TGTGCCAGCAGGCCTTGGGACAGTGGGGGCTACACCTTC
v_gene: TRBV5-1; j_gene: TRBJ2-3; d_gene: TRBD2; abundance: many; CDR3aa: CASSLRSASGRISTDTQYF; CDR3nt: TGCGCCAGCAGCCTGCGTTCGGCTAGCGGGAGGATTAGCACAGATACGCAGTATTTT
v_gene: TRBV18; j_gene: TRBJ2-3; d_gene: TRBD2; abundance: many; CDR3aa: CASSPSPSGGNTDTQYF; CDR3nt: TGTGCCAGCTCACCGTCCCCTAGCGGAGGGAACACAGATACGCAGTATTTT
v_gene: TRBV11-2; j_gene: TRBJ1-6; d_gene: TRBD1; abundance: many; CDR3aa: CASSRQGEAYNSPLHF; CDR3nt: TGTGCCAGCAGCAGACAGGGTGAAGCCTATAATTCACCCCTCCACTTT
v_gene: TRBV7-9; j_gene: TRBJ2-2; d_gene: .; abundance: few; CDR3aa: CASSLNGELFF; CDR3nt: TGTGCCAGCAGCTTAAACGGGGAGCTGTTTTTT
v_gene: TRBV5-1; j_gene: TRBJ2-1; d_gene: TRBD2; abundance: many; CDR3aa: CASSAWGERPGLAGVRYNEQFF; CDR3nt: TGCGCCAGCAGCGCTTGGGGGGAGAGACCGGGACTAGCGGGAGTACGCTACAATGAGCAGTTCTTC
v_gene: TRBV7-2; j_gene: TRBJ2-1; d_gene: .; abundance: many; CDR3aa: CASSFVGTDSYNEQFF; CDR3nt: TGTGCCAGCAGCTTTGTTGGGACGGACTCTTACAATGAGCAGTTCTTC
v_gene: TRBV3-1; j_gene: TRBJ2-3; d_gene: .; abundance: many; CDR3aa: CASSQTGVSTDTQYF; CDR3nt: TGTGCCAGCAGCCAAACTGGGGTATCAACAGATACGCAGTATTTT
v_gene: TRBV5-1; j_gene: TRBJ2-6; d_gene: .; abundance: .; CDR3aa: CASSLALGAGANVLTF; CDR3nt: TGCGCCAGCAGCTTGGCGCTGGGGGCTGGGGCCAACGTCCTGACTTTC
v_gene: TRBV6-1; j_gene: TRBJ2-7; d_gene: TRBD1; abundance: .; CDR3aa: CATDRVYQGYEQYF; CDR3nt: TGTGCCACCGACAGGGTTTACCAGGGCTACGAGCAGTACTTC
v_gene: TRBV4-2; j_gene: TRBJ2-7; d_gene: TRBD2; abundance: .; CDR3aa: CASSPRSGSSYEQYF; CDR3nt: TGTGCCAGCAGCCCGAGGAGCGGGAGCTCCTACGAGCAGTACTTC
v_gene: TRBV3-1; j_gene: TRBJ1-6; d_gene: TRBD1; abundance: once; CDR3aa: CASSQLQGANSPLHF; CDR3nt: TGTGCCAGCAGCCAACTACAGGGGGCGAATTCACCCCTCCACTTT
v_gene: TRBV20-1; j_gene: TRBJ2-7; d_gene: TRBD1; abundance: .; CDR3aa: CSASPSDRNSYEQYF; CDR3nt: TGCAGTGCTAGTCCGTCGGACAGGAACTCCTACGAGCAGTACTTC
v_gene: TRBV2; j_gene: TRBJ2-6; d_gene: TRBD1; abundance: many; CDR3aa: CASRQGSGANVLTF; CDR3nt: TGTGCCAGCCGACAGGGTTCTGGGGCCAACGTCCTGACTTTC
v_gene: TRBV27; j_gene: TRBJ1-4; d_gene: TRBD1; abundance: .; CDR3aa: CASSPGTGTNEKLFF; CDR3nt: TGTGCCAGCAGTCCCGGGACAGGGACTAATGAAAAACTGTTTTTT
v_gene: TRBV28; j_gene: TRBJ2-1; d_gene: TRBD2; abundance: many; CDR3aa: CASSLLGGRIYEQFF; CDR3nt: TGTGCCAGCAGTTTATTAGGCGGGAGGATATACGAGCAGTTCTTC
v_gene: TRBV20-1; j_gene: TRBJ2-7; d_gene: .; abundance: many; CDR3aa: CSASEPTGTYEQYF; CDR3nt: TGCAGTGCTAGCGAGCCTACAGGAACCTACGAGCAGTACTTC
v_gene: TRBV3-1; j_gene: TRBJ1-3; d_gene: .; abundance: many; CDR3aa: CASSQQSSGNTIYF; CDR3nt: TGTGCCAGCAGCCAGCAGAGCTCTGGAAACACCATATATTTT
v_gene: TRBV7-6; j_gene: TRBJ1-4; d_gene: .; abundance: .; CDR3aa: CASSLALGYATNEKLFF; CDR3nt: TGTGCCAGCAGCTTAGCGCTGGGCTATGCAACTAATGAAAAACTGTTTTTT
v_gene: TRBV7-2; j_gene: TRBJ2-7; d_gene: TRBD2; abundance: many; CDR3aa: CASSRGLAVSYEQYF; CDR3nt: TGTGCCAGCAGCCGGGGACTAGCAGTTTCCTACGAGCAGTACTTC
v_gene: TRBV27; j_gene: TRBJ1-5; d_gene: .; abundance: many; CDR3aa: CASSLGGGGNQPQHF; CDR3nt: TGTGCCAGCAGTTTAGGAGGTGGAGGGAATCAGCCCCAGCATTTT
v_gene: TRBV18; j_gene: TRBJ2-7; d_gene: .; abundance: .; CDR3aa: CASSPEITEQYF; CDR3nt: TGTGCCAGCTCACCAGAAATAACAGAGCAGTACTTC
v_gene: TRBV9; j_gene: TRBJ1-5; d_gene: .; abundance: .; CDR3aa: CASSPHSASNQPQHF; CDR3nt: TGTGCCAGCAGCCCCCATTCAGCTAGCAATCAGCCCCAGCATTTT
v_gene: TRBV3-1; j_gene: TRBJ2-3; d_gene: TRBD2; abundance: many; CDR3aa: CASSQTSGRTPGTQYF; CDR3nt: TGTGCCAGCAGCCAGACTAGCGGGAGGACCCCTGGTACGCAGTATTTT